The next 29 T cell receptor beta chains were all read from a single sample in a study of blood T cell repertoires in COVID-19. Generated by immunoSEQ multiplex PCR, the TCRdb table keeps only in-frame clones and is missing some. This table has some 160,000 clones, under 80% appearing once. Material: peripheral blood. The receptors were sampled from a man in his sixties with acute or convalescent COVID-19.

The gene calls are TRBV3-1 (or the pseudogene TRBV3-2) and TRBJ2-7; no definite D call. This CDR3 has 13 residues. V was trimmed by 4 bases and J by 3 bases, leaving 10 bases between them. Per germline, CDR1 LGHDT and CDR2 YNNKEL (reference sequence). The CDR3 sequence is CASSPRLNYEQYF. CDR3 in DNA: TGTGCCAGCAGCCCTCGGTTGAACTACGAGCAGTACTTC.

The rearrangement links TRBV7-6 to TRBJ1-2; weak D call: TRBD1 (5 bases). Germline CDR1 reads SGHVS; CDR2 reads FNYEAQ. This CDR3 comprises 13 residues. V lost 5 bases, J lost 3 bases, and 10 bases lay in between. DNA for the CDR3: TGTGCCAGCAGCGCAACAGGTGACTATGGCTACACCTTC. Translated: CASSATGDYGYTF.

The chain carries TRBV5-1 and TRBJ2-2; 8 nucleotides agree with TRBD2. In germline, CDR1 is SGHRS, CDR2 YFSETQ. This CDR3 region has 17 residues. The junction had 7 bases not matched to a gene; V was cut back by 0 bases and J by 3 bases. The CDR3 is CASSLARAGGHTGELFF. The CDR3 DNA is TGCGCCAGCAGCTTGGCCAGGGCGGGAGGACACACCGGGGAGCTGTTTTTT.

The rearrangement uses TRBV6-5 and TRBJ2-1; the match to TRBD2 covers 11 bases. Losses at the gene ends were 5 bases for V and 7 bases for J; bases not matched to a gene: 4. Germline CDR1 is MNHEY and CDR2 is SVGAGI. The CDR3 extends over 14 amino acids. DNA for the CDR3: TGTGCCAGCAGTCTTAGGACTAGCGGGAATGAGCAGTTCTTC. Its protein product is CASSLRTSGNEQFF.

This chain connects TRBV28 to TRBJ1-5; 10 nucleotides match TRBD1. The CDR3 is made up of 14 amino acids. Trimming took 3 bases from V and 5 from J; bases not matched to a gene: 1. CDR1 MDHEN and CDR2 SYDVKM come from the germline V gene. The CDR3 region has the DNA TGTGCCAGCAGTTTGACAGGGGGCTATCAGCCCCAGCATTTT. Encoded protein: CASSLTGGYQPQHF.

The chain links TRBV2 to TRBJ2-3; TRBD2 matches 9 bases. CDR3 length: 18 residues. Trimming took 6 bases from V and 6 from J; bases not matched to a gene: 19. Looked up from germline, CDR1 is SNHLY and CDR2 is FYNNEI. DNA for the CDR3: TGTGCCAGCAGCGTCTCCGGCGGGAGGGCCCAGGGCGGTGATACGCAGTATTTT. Protein sequence: CASSVSGGRAQGGDTQYF.

The chain has TRBV10-3 and TRBJ2-3; 8 bases map to TRBD2. V lost 7 bases and J lost 2; bases outside the gene matches: 5. This CDR3 contains 14 residues. CDR1 and CDR2 from the germline V gene are ENHRY and SYGVKD. Written as DNA, the CDR3 is TGTGCCATCAATAACGGGAGGGACACAGATACGCAGTATTTT. Amino acids: CAINNGRDTDTQYF.

This sequence joins TRBV18 and TRBJ1-2; TRBD1 agrees at 9 bases. There are 14 residues in the CDR3. Germline assignment: CDR1 KGHSH and CDR2 LQKENI. The junction had 3 bases not matched to a gene; V was cut back by 4 bases and J by 3 bases. DNA of the CDR3: TGTGCCAGCTCACTCCGGACAGGGGACTATGGCTACACCTTC. Translated, it gives CASSLRTGDYGYTF.

This rearrangement joins TRBV2 to TRBJ2-7; possible D gene TRBD1, 5 bases. The CDR3 has 13 amino acids. Trimming stripped 1 base from V and 5 bases from J, with 9 bases between. Germline V gene data show CDR1 as SNHLY and CDR2 as FYNNEI. The CDR3 coding sequence is TGTGCCAGCAGTGAAGAGGGGTTCCACGAGCAGTACTTC. Its protein is CASSEEGFHEQYF.

This sequence joins TRBV12-5 and TRBJ2-1; weak D call: TRBD1 (5 bases). This CDR3 comprises 12 residues. Per the germline V gene, CDR1 is LGHNT and CDR2 is FRNRAP. V lost 9 bases, J lost 9 bases, and 15 bases lay in between. The CDR3 here is CASGPWGGEQFF. CDR3 bases: TGTGCTAGCGGACCGTGGGGCGGTGAGCAGTTCTTC.

The CDR3 coding sequence is TGCGCCAGCGGAGCGGGAGCCTACGAGCAGTACTTC. This sequence encodes CASGAGAYEQYF. This chain uses TRBV10-2 with TRBJ2-7; 8 bases agree with TRBD2. This CDR3 is built from 12 residues. Germline CDR1 reads WSHSY; CDR2 reads SAAADI. Trimming at V came to 8 bases and at J to 2 bases, leaving 2 bases not matched to a gene.

This chain connects TRBV5-1 to TRBJ1-1; tentatively, D is TRBD1 (5 bases). Trimming removed 1 base from V and 1 base from J, with 26 bases in between. Germline loops: CDR1 SGHRS, CDR2 YFSETQ. The CDR3 contains 20 residues. The CDR3 bases are TGCGCCAGCAGCTTGAGAGTCCTACCAGGCCAGGGCACCTCGAACACTGAAGCTTTCTTT. Translating gives CASSLRVLPGQGTSNTEAFF.

The chain uses TRBV10-2 and TRBJ2-7; weak D call: TRBD1 (6 bases). CDR3 length: 14 residues. Trimming removed 9 bases at V and 3 bases at J, with 18 bases between. Germline CDR1 reads WSHSY; CDR2 reads SAAADI. The CDR3 DNA follows: TGCGCCAGTTCTGACCAAGGGGGAGTCTACGAGCAGTACTTC. Translating gives CASSDQGGVYEQYF.

J is TRBJ1-1 and V is TRBV28; TRBD1 is a possible D gene (5 bases). The V and J ends lost 5 bases and 7 bases respectively, with 20 bases between them. Germline V gene sequence: CDR1 MDHEN, CDR2 SYDVKM. The CDR3 is 15 residues long. CDR3 residues: CASSGARDYGNEAFF. CDR3 sequence (DNA): TGTGCCAGCAGTGGCGCCCGGGACTACGGGAATGAAGCTTTCTTT.

DNA of the CDR3: TGCGCCAGCAGCCAAGCGGGGACCCAGTACTTC. It specifies CASSQAGTQYF. This sequence joins TRBV4-1 and TRBJ2-5, with unresolved D. CDR3 length equals 11 residues. Trimming pared 1 base from V and 7 bases from J, leaving 4 bases between. The V gene's germline CDR1 is MGHRA and CDR2 YSYEKL.

The rearrangement uses TRBV5-1 and TRBJ2-1, with a tentative D call TRBD1 (6 bases). The CDR3 covers 16 residues. Trimming shortened V by 6 bases and J by 0 bases, and 16 bases separated the two germline ends. Germline V CDR1 and CDR2: SGHRS, YFSETQ. The DNA for the CDR3 is TGCGCCAGCAACCCCTTACAGGGCCTCTCCTACAATGAGCAGTTCTTC. It translates to CASNPLQGLSYNEQFF.

The chain is built from TRBV5-6 and TRBJ2-3; 11 bases agree with TRBD2. V lost 4 bases, J lost 1 base, and 5 bases stayed unmatched. Germline V gene lookup returns CDR1 SGHDT and CDR2 YYEEEE. This CDR3 comprises 16 residues. CDR3 coding DNA: TGTGCCAGCAGCCCCCCGGGACTAGCGGGCACAGATACGCAGTATTTT. It specifies CASSPPGLAGTDTQYF.

The chain has TRBV10-3 and TRBJ2-4; D unclear. CDR1 is ENHRY and CDR2 is SYGVKD in the germline V gene. Deletions cut 0 bases from V and 0 bases from J, with 9 bases between. CDR3 length: 16 amino acids. The CDR3 region has the DNA TGTGCCATCAGTGAGTCGTTAGAGCTAGCCAAAAACATTCAGTACTTC. It encodes CAISESLELAKNIQYF.

The chain recombines TRBV2 with TRBJ2-4; 14 bases line up with TRBD2. The V segment lost 7 bases and the J segment 2 bases; nucleotides outside the gene matches: 10. Germline lookup yields CDR1 SNHLY and CDR2 FYNNEI. The CDR3 runs to 18 residues. Here the CDR3 reads CASTGTSGRGGSKNIQYF. The CDR3 bases are TGTGCCAGCACTGGGACTAGCGGGAGAGGAGGGTCCAAAAACATTCAGTACTTC.

The genes are TRBV6-5 and TRBJ1-2; D remains ambiguous. V was shortened by 4 bases and J by 4 bases, with 7 bases between the two germline ends. Germline V gene lookup returns CDR1 MNHEY and CDR2 SVGAGI. The CDR3 has 12 residues. The CDR3 protein is CASSLAGYGYTF. DNA of the CDR3: TGTGCCAGCAGTTTAGCGGGCTATGGCTACACCTTC.

This clone was recorded a few times. The chain links TRBV19 to TRBJ1-5, with D unclear. CDR1 is LNHDA, CDR2 SQIVND, per germline (reference sequence). There are 15 residues in the CDR3. V dropped 3 bases and J dropped 0 bases, with 9 bases sitting between them. The CDR3 bases are TGTGCCAGTAGTATGACGGACTATAGCAATCAGCCCCAGCATTTT. It codes for CASSMTDYSNQPQHF.

This clone turned up a few times. V usage is TRBV6-2 or TRBV6-3 and J usage is TRBJ2-7; 7 nucleotides line up with TRBD2. Germline CDR1 MNHEY, CDR2 SVGEGT. V trimming: 5 bases; J trimming: 0 bases; junction bases outside the gene matches: 4. The CDR3 sequence is 14 residues long. CDR3 sequence reads: CASSPGLLSYEQYF. DNA of the CDR3: TGTGCCAGCAGTCCGGGACTACTCTCCTACGAGCAGTACTTC.

The gene calls are TRBV19 and TRBJ2-7; D might be TRBD2 (5 bases). CDR3 length: 14 residues. Germline values: CDR1 LNHDA, CDR2 SQIVND (reference sequence). V was trimmed by 3 bases and J by 3 bases, leaving 12 bases between them. DNA of the CDR3: TGTGCCAGTAGTATGCTAGCAGCTAGCTACGAGCAGTACTTC. This gives the protein CASSMLAASYEQYF.

Notes on this clone: Other DNA variants within this sample encode the same CDR3. This chain uses TRBV6-5 with TRBJ2-7; 12 bases map to TRBD2. CDR3 length: 15 amino acids. Germline V gene sequence: CDR1 MNHEY, CDR2 SVGAGI. The trim removed 2 bases at V and 4 bases at J, leaving 3 bases unmatched. The CDR3 DNA is TGTGCCAGCAGTTACCTAGCGGGAGGGCCTTACGAGCAGTACTTC. This encodes CASSYLAGGPYEQYF.

The chain employs TRBV28 and TRBJ2-5; a possible D gene is TRBD2 (6 bases). V was trimmed by 10 bases and J by 4 bases, leaving 13 bases between them. This CDR3 region has 12 residues. Germline V gene data show CDR1 as MDHEN and CDR2 as SYDVKM. CDR3 bases: TGTGCCATCAAGGGACTGCCAGAGACCCAGTACTTC. Its translation: CAIKGLPETQYF.

This chain uses TRBV10-1 with TRBJ1-5; possibly TRBD1 for D (5 bases). The CDR3 length is 14 residues. The germline V gene encodes CDR1 WNHNN and CDR2 SYGVQD (reference sequence). V was cut by 3 bases and J by 4 bases, with 10 bases left in between. CDR3 amino acids: CASSDSGLNQPQHF. The CDR3, as DNA: TGCGCCAGCAGTGACTCAGGGCTAAATCAGCCCCAGCATTTT.

There are a few counts of this clone. J is TRBJ2-7 and V is TRBV5-1, with 9 bases fitting TRBD1. The CDR3 length is 14 residues. Trimming took 3 bases from V and 7 from J; bases not matched to a gene: 8. Looked up from germline, CDR1 is SGHRS and CDR2 is YFSETQ. The CDR3 DNA follows: TGCGCCAGCAGCTCGGGGGACAGGGTGTGGGAGCAGTACTTC. Translated, it gives CASSSGDRVWEQYF.

This clone was found once. This rearrangement joins TRBV5-1 to TRBJ2-5; 10 bases are a match to TRBD1. This CDR3 region has 16 residues. The germline CDR1 and CDR2 sequences are SGHRS and YFSETQ. Trimming took 4 bases from V and 5 from J; bases not matched to a gene: 11. The CDR3 region is CASSTTPGQGSETQYF. CDR3 nucleotides: TGCGCCAGCAGCACAACTCCGGGACAGGGGTCCGAGACCCAGTACTTC.

This chain uses TRBV18 with TRBJ2-5, with 9 bases matching TRBD1. The CDR3 is 14 residues long. CDR1 KGHSH and CDR2 LQKENI come from the germline V gene. The V gene end was trimmed by 3 bases and the J gene end by 5 bases; junction bases not matched to a gene: 4. The CDR3 sequence: CASSPGTGKETQYF. In DNA, the CDR3 is TGTGCCAGCTCACCGGGGACAGGGAAGGAGACCCAGTACTTC.